These 7 T cell receptor beta chains were all obtained from the same sample, sequenced in a study of blood T cell repertoires in COVID-19 (dated by TCRdb to about 2020). The library was obtained by the immunoSEQ multiplex PCR assay. TCRdb provides this immuneACCESS table in a form limited to in-frame rearrangements. Some clones are lacking; in checked studies, under half of them reflect an unresolved V gene, and why the rest are absent is not known. Here the sample has 60,000 to 80,000 clones; approximately 89% occur a single time. The ten largest clones add up to approximately 6.4% of the sample. Sequenced material: peripheral blood. The receptors were sampled from a woman aged 70 to 79 with acute or convalescent COVID-19.

This sequence joins TRBV25-1 and TRBJ2-7; D is perhaps TRBD1 (6 bases). This CDR3 is 13 amino acids long. The germline V gene has CDR1 MGHDK and CDR2 SYGVNS. V lost 10 bases, J lost 0 bases, and 13 bases lay in between. The DNA of the CDR3 is TGTGCCACCCGGACAGAGATCTCCTACGAGCAGTACTTC. As protein: CATRTEISYEQYF.

A note on this clone: Germline is not matched at one junction end, which may reflect a read error. CDR3 protein: CATSAARGGNTEAFF. In nucleotides, the CDR3 is TGTGCCACTAGTGCGGCCCGGGGGGGGAACACTGAAGCTTTCTTT. The chain has TRBV24-1 and TRBJ1-1, with a possible D match to TRBD1 (5 bases). From germline, CDR1 is KGHDR and CDR2 SFDVKD. The length of the CDR3 is 15 residues.

V gene TRBV27 combines with J gene TRBJ1-1; 8 bases are shared with TRBD1. J lost 0 bases, V lost 2 bases, and 14 bases had no gene match. CDR1 MNHEY and CDR2 SMNVEV come from the germline V gene (reference sequence). This CDR3 has 19 amino acids. DNA for the CDR3: TGTGCCAGCAGTTTACGGGCGCCTGGGACAGGATCGGTGAACACTGAAGCTTTCTTT. The encoded protein is CASSLRAPGTGSVNTEAFF.

The CDR3 nucleotides read TGTGCCAGTAGTGTACTATCCGGAAAAGGCTCTGGAAACACCATATATTTT. Protein: CASSVLSGKGSGNTIYF. The V call is TRBV19, the J call TRBJ1-3; the D is unclear. V lost 5 bases and J lost 0, with 17 bases in between. From germline, CDR1 is LNHDA and CDR2 SQIVND (reference sequence). This CDR3 is built from 17 residues.

The chain links TRBV28 to TRBJ1-1; 7 bases match TRBD1. CDR1 MDHEN and CDR2 SYDVKM come from the germline V gene. The junction had 9 bases not matched to a gene; V was cut back by 3 bases and J by 11 bases. The length of the CDR3 is 13 residues. The CDR3 sequence: CASSFEGGVGAFF. DNA for the CDR3: TGTGCCAGCAGTTTTGAAGGGGGCGTAGGTGCTTTCTTT.

The chain carries TRBV5-1 and TRBJ1-3, with D tentatively TRBD1 (6 bases). The CDR3 contains 16 residues. Trimming left V 2 bases short and J 1 base short, with 13 bases between. The V gene's germline CDR1 is SGHRS and CDR2 YFSETQ. The CDR3 bases are TGCGCCAGCAGCTTAACTTCGACAGGTTCTGGAAACACCATATATTTT. Translation: CASSLTSTGSGNTIYF.

The rearrangement joins TRBV28 to TRBJ1-2; 9 bases are a match to TRBD1. This CDR3 has 16 amino acids. J was trimmed by 4 bases and V by 6 bases; bases with no gene match: 12. Germline V gene sequence: CDR1 MDHEN, CDR2 SYDVKM. The CDR3 coding sequence is TGTGCCAGCAGGGAAAATGGACAGGGGATCTTCTATGGCTACACCTTC. This gives the protein CASRENGQGIFYGYTF.